Listed here are 29 T cell receptor beta chains from one sample, sequenced in a study of glioma-infiltrating T cells. TCR alpha and beta CDR3 regions were amplified from RNA using iRepertoire nested multiplex PCR. TCRdb passed the multiplex PCR reads through MiXCR, listing each CDR3 protein once. The sample includes fewer than 200,000 distinct CDR3 sequences, about 47% of them seen just once. The sample consisted of glioma tissue, nonneoplastic brain tissue, or PBMCs (not recorded which). All receptors come from a human donor with low-grade glioma or glioblastoma, undergoing nonglioma brain surgery, or in good health (not recorded which).

The table lists this clonotype with many counts. V gene TRBV24-1 combines with J gene TRBJ1-3; TRBD1 might be the D (5 bases). The V gene lost 5 bases and the J gene lost 12 bases, with 25 bases spanning the gap. The CDR3 consists of 16 residues. Germline CDR1 KGHDR, CDR2 SFDVKD. CDR3 sequence reads: CATSAYLSGTAASIYF. The CDR3 DNA follows: TGTGCCACCAGTGCTTACCTCTCCGGGACGGCAGCAAGCATATATTTT.

Regarding this clonotype: A much more abundant neighbour one base away suggests this may be a read error. CDR3 protein: CSDRFLLEAFF. In DNA form, the CDR3 reads TGCAGTGATAGGTTCCTGCTGGAAGCTTTCTTT. The V call is TRBV20-1, the J call TRBJ1-1; D gene uncertain. Germline V gene lookup returns CDR1 DFQATT and CDR2 SNEGSKA (reference sequence). The CDR3 extends over 11 amino acids. V was shortened by 7 bases and J by 8 bases, with 14 bases between the two germline ends.

This clonotype occurred a few times. The CDR3 DNA sequence: TGCGCCAGCAGCTTGGAGGATAGGGGCTTATTAAGCACAGATACGCAGTATTTT. It encodes CASSLEDRGLLSTDTQYF. The gene calls are TRBV5-1 and TRBJ2-3, with a tentative D call TRBD1 (5 bases). Germline assignment: CDR1 SGHRS and CDR2 YFSETQ. Trimming took 0 bases from V and 0 from J, leaving 17 bases between them. The CDR3 length is 18 residues.

About this clonotype: With a much larger clone just one base away, this may be a read error. J is TRBJ2-3 and V is TRBV3-1; TRBD2 matches 9 bases. The junction had 8 bases not matched to a gene; V was cut back by 3 bases and J by 7 bases. This CDR3 is 15 amino acids long. CDR1 LGHDT and CDR2 YNNKEL come from the germline V gene (reference sequence). DNA of the CDR3: TGTGCCAGCAGCCAGGTTAGCGGGAGAGTGAATACGCAGTATTTT. It yields the protein CASSQVSGRVNTQYF.

The chain employs TRBV10-3 and TRBJ2-1; D may be TRBD1 (5 bases). Germline V gene sequence: CDR1 ENHRY, CDR2 SYGVKD. V gave up 10 bases and J gave up 8 bases, with 21 bases separating them. There are 14 residues in the CDR3. DNA of the CDR3: TGTGCCAACGAAGGTTCTTCAGGGAACGATGAGCAGTTCTTC. The encoded protein is CANEGSSGNDEQFF.

Ten or more counts support this clonotype. The V gene is TRBV15, the J gene TRBJ1-5; no clear D. CDR1 is LNHNV, CDR2 YYDKDF, per germline (reference sequence). The CDR3 runs 13 residues. Trimming took off 1 base at V and 4 bases at J, with 5 bases between the two ends. The CDR3 protein is CATSRVGNQPQHF. The CDR3 coding sequence is TGTGCCACCAGCAGAGTAGGTAATCAGCCCCAGCATTTT.

Worth noting for this clonotype: One end of the junction is discordant with germline, which a read error may explain. The gene calls are TRBV12-3 or TRBV12-4 and TRBJ2-7; D is perhaps TRBD1 (5 bases). The CDR3 sequence is 13 residues long. CDR3 in DNA: TGTGCCAGAAGTTTTGGGCAGGGCTACGGGCAGTACTTC. Its protein is CARSFGQGYGQYF.

The V call is TRBV28, the J call TRBJ1-4; TRBD1 is a possible D gene (6 bases). V dropped 10 bases and J dropped 3 bases, with 15 bases sitting between them. The V gene's germline CDR1 is MDHEN and CDR2 SYDVKM. This CDR3 has 14 amino acids. The CDR3 sequence is CAKGRGQANEKLFF. CDR3 nucleotides: TGTGCCAAAGGTCGGGGGCAAGCTAATGAAAAACTGTTTTTT.

A note on this clonotype: This may arise from a read error, as a much more abundant clone is one base away. The J gene is TRBJ2-1, the V gene TRBV28; no firm D call. Germline values: CDR1 MDHEN, CDR2 SYDVKM. The ends were cut back, 3 bases at V and 5 bases at J, with 11 bases in the middle. This CDR3 is built from 14 residues. CDR3 DNA sequence: TGTGCCAGCAGTTTTACTCAAGGGCACAATGAGCAGTTCTTC. Protein sequence: CASSFTQGHNEQFF.

This clonotype was seen ten or more times. The rearrangement joins TRBV15 to TRBJ2-3; 9 bases match TRBD2. V was clipped by 3 bases and J by 6 bases; unmatched bases: 7. CDR3 length: 15 amino acids. Germline V gives CDR1 LNHNV, CDR2 YYDKDF (reference sequence). DNA of the CDR3: TGTGCCACCAGCAGTCGTTCTAGCGGGATTGATACGCAGTATTTT. Its protein product is CATSSRSSGIDTQYF.

This clonotype was seen a handful of times. The V gene is TRBV15, the J gene TRBJ2-5; 7 nucleotides match TRBD2. Germline lookup yields CDR1 LNHNV and CDR2 YYDKDF (reference sequence). With 4 bases clipped from V and 0 bases from J, the junction kept 8 bases outside the gene matches. This CDR3 contains 16 residues. As DNA, the CDR3 is TGTGCCACCAGCATAGGGGAGAGCGGGAACCAAGAGACCCAGTACTTC. This encodes CATSIGESGNQETQYF. Looking up the rest from reference TRBV15 and TRBJ2-5 gives the full variable domain: DAMVIQNPRYQVTQFGKPVTLSCSQTLNHNVMYWYQQKSSQAPKLLFHYYDKDFNNEADTPDNFQSRRPNTSFCFLDIRSPGLGDTAMYLCATSIGESGNQETQYFGPGTRLLVL.

The table lists this clonotype with a few counts. The chain couples TRBV2 to TRBJ2-7; 9 bases match TRBD1. Germline CDR1 is SNHLY and CDR2 is FYNNEI. This CDR3 spans 14 amino acids. The V gene end was trimmed by 6 bases and the J gene end by 1 base; junction bases not matched to a gene: 4. The CDR3 region has the DNA TGTGCCAGCAGGACCGGGACAGGGTCCTACGAGCAGTACTTC. Protein sequence: CASRTGTGSYEQYF.

V is TRBV24-1 and J is TRBJ2-1; TRBD2 might be the D (5 bases). The CDR3 totals 19 residues. The V gene's germline CDR1 is KGHDR and CDR2 SFDVKD. Trimming shortened V by 11 bases and J by 7 bases, and 35 bases separated the two germline ends. CDR3 nucleotide sequence: TGTGCCATCCAAAATAACCTCCCGGGAAGGGCCGACTACCGGAATGAGCAGTTCTTC. Translating gives CAIQNNLPGRADYRNEQFF.

A remark on this clonotype: Just one base apart from a much larger clone, this may be a read error. This chain joins TRBV14 and TRBJ2-3; D remains unclear. V lost 0 bases and J lost 0, with 10 bases in between. The CDR3 covers 16 residues. Per germline, CDR1 SGHDN and CDR2 FVKESK. In DNA, the CDR3 is TGTGCCAGCAGCCAAGATTACAGTTCTAGCACAGATACGCAGTATTTT. It specifies CASSQDYSSSTDTQYF.

This clonotype was counted ten times or more. V and J are TRBV28 and TRBJ2-1, with 7 nucleotides matching TRBD2. The J segment lost 0 bases and the V segment lost 3 bases, leaving 2 bases of the junction unmatched. CDR1 and CDR2 from the germline V gene are MDHEN and SYDVKM. The CDR3 spans 15 residues. CDR3 residues: CASSFGGISYNEQFF. The CDR3 DNA follows: TGTGCCAGCAGTTTCGGGGGGATCTCCTACAATGAGCAGTTCTTC.

Regarding this clonotype: A much more abundant neighbour one base away suggests this may be a read error. This chain joins TRBV2 and TRBJ2-3; the D is unclear. The V and J ends lost 6 bases and 0 bases respectively, with 13 bases between them. Germline V lookup: CDR1 SNHLY, CDR2 FYNNEI. The CDR3 is 15 residues long. The chain's CDR3 is CASSESTHSTDTQYF. The CDR3 nucleotides are TGTGCCAGCAGCGAAAGCACTCACAGCACAGATACGCAGTATTTT. The variable domain in full, with the rest retrieved from reference TRBV2 and TRBJ2-3, is EPEVTQTPSHQVTQMGQEVILRCVPISNHLYFYWYRQILGQKVEFLVSFYNNEISEKSEIFDDQFSVERPDGSNFTLKIRSTKLEDSAMYFCASSESTHSTDTQYFGPGTRLTVL.

A note on this clonotype: Possible read error: a much larger clone is one base away. The chain recombines TRBV2 with TRBJ2-1; 7 positions agree with TRBD2. The V gene end was trimmed by 9 bases and the J gene end by 6 bases; junction bases not matched to a gene: 14. Per germline, CDR1 SNHLY and CDR2 FYNNEI. The CDR3 is 15 amino acids. The CDR3: CARSGINADANEQFF. CDR3 sequence (DNA): TGTGCCAGAAGCGGGATTAACGCCGACGCCAATGAGCAGTTCTTC.

This clonotype has more than one count but fewer than ten. V usage is TRBV5-4 and J usage is TRBJ2-7; D not certain. The V end lost 0 bases, the J end lost 5 bases, and 12 bases lay between the germline ends. CDR3 size: 14 residues. Germline V gene lookup returns CDR1 SGHNT and CDR2 YYREEE (reference sequence). CDR3 in amino acids: CASSLEGSVNEQYF. Here the CDR3 DNA reads TGTGCCAGCAGCTTGGAAGGGTCGGTAAACGAGCAGTACTTC.

At least ten counts were recorded for this clonotype. The CDR3 sequence: CASSPPPPGEQYF. CDR3 sequence (DNA): TGTGCCAGCAGTCCGCCGCCCCCTGGGGAGCAGTACTTC. The rearrangement joins TRBV27 to TRBJ2-7, with D hard to call. Looked up from germline, CDR1 is MNHEY and CDR2 is SMNVEV (reference sequence). Trimming stripped 5 bases from V and 7 bases from J, with 15 bases between. This CDR3 comprises 13 residues.

CDR3 DNA sequence: TGCGCCAGCAGCCAAGACCCCTTTGGCGAGCAGTACTTC. Amino acids: CASSQDPFGEQYF. The genes are TRBV4-1 and TRBJ2-7; the D is unclear. Germline assignment: CDR1 MGHRA and CDR2 YSYEKL. Between the trimmed V and J ends, which lost 0 bases and 6 bases, there was a span of 9 bases. The CDR3 is 13 residues long.

A note on this clonotype: Given a much more abundant clone one base away, this may be a read error. The rearrangement uses TRBV28 and TRBJ2-7; D tentatively reads TRBD1 or TRBD2 (5 bases each). Germline assignment: CDR1 MDHEN and CDR2 SYDVKM. Deletions cut 2 bases from V and 7 bases from J, with 18 bases between. CDR3 length: 15 residues. The CDR3 nucleotides are TGTGCCAGCAGTTTAGGGACGGGCAGATACAATGAGCAGTACTTC. Its translation is CASSLGTGRYNEQYF.

This clonotype was seen only once. Given a much more abundant clone one base away, this may be a read error. The rearrangement uses TRBV6-2 or TRBV6-3 and TRBJ1-4; unclear D gene. The CDR3 contains 15 residues. Germline CDR1 and CDR2: MNHEY and SVGEGT. The CDR3 coding sequence is TGTGCCAGCAGAAAACGACAAAGAACGAATGGAAAACTGTTTTTT. It is translated as CASRKRQRTNGKLFF.

The chain has TRBV5-1 and TRBJ2-5; TRBD2 aligns across 8 bases. Germline lookup yields CDR1 SGHRS and CDR2 YFSETQ. The V segment lost 2 bases and the J segment 0 bases; nucleotides outside the gene matches: 0. This CDR3 spans 14 amino acids. The DNA for the CDR3 is TGCGCCAGCAGCTTACTAGCGGACCAAGAGACCCAGTACTTC. Translating it yields CASSLLADQETQYF.

The chain recombines TRBV19 with TRBJ2-1; D ambiguous. The CDR3 has 15 amino acids. Trimming pared 5 bases from V and 3 bases from J, leaving 14 bases between. Germline CDR1 and CDR2: LNHDA and SQIVND (reference sequence). CDR3 coding DNA: TGTGCCAGTAGTCCTACCGGGCCACTCTACAATGAGCAGTTCTTC. Translated, it gives CASSPTGPLYNEQFF.

This clonotype was counted ten times or more. J is TRBJ2-1 and V is TRBV19; D remains ambiguous. CDR1 is LNHDA and CDR2 is SQIVND in the germline V gene (reference sequence). V was clipped by 3 bases and J by 0 bases, with 9 bases between them. This CDR3 spans 15 amino acids. The CDR3 reads CASSILLHSYNEQFF. The DNA for the CDR3 is TGTGCCAGTAGTATTTTACTACACTCCTACAATGAGCAGTTCTTC.

The V and J genes are TRBV7-9 and TRBJ2-2, with a tentative D call TRBD2 (5 bases). This CDR3 is 14 amino acids long. Germline-derived CDR1 and CDR2 are SEHNR and FQNEAQ (reference sequence). The ends were cut back, 6 bases at V and 7 bases at J, with 15 bases in the middle. The CDR3 sequence: CASSMGEYNGELFF. In DNA, the CDR3 is TGTGCCAGCAGTATGGGAGAATATAACGGGGAGCTGTTTTTT.

This clonotype was seen ten or more times. The chain's CDR3 is CASSVEGLGASEQYF. CDR3 in DNA: TGTGCCAGCAGCGTAGAGGGTTTGGGAGCGTCCGAGCAGTACTTC. V usage is TRBV7-9 and J usage is TRBJ2-7; the D gene is possibly TRBD2 (5 bases). Germline CDR1 reads SEHNR; CDR2 reads FQNEAQ (reference sequence). The V gene lost 5 bases and the J gene lost 6 bases, with 20 bases spanning the gap. CDR3 length: 15 residues.

A few counts support this clonotype. V is TRBV12-3 or TRBV12-4 and J is TRBJ1-2; 9 bases match TRBD1. After removal of 8 bases from V and 8 bases from J, the junction contained 21 bases not matched to a gene. CDR3 size: 17 residues. In DNA form, the CDR3 reads TGTGCCAGCCGCCCGACCGGACAGGGGCCCCTAGCGAGAGGCTACACCTTC. Its protein product is CASRPTGQGPLARGYTF.

The rearrangement links TRBV2 to TRBJ2-3; possible D gene TRBD2, 7 bases. Trimming shortened V by 6 bases and J by 1 base, and 17 bases separated the two germline ends. Germline V gene lookup returns CDR1 SNHLY and CDR2 FYNNEI. This CDR3 is built from 16 residues. The CDR3 nucleotides are TGTGCCAGCAGAGCCAGAGGGGGGGGTTGCACAGATACGCAGTATTTT. It codes for CASRARGGGCTDTQYF.